This TCR beta chain was documented in a study of shared clonotypes between healthy human individuals. Study details: Per-donor plates numbered three CD4 naive, three CD4 memory, two CD8 naive and one CD8 memory. Study-level results: The study found lower generation probabilities in non-shared clonotypes than in those shared by all four donors.

TCRdb keeps only in-frame clones here, not all; method: immunoSEQ multiplex PCR. The data show 980,000 or so clones, around 80% seen once. Comments on this clone: Antigen specificity is unknown.

V lost 5 bases and J 10 bases, leaving 9 bases between the germline ends. Germline V lookup: CDR1 SGHRS, CDR2 YFSETQ. The CDR3 covers 11 residues. Specimen: memory CD4+ T cells sorted from blood. Subset indicated: CD45RA-negative fraction. The receptor was isolated from a man aged 18 to 29 in good health. The V gene is TRBV5-1, the J gene TRBJ1-4, with D perhaps matching TRBD1 (6 bases). CDR3 sequence reads: CASRQQGKLFF. CDR3 bases: TGCGCCAGCAGGCAACAGGGAAAACTGTTTTTT.